Presented here are 4 T cell receptor beta chains from one specimen sequenced in a study of blood T cell repertoires in COVID-19. TCRdb's table, derived via immunoSEQ multiplex PCR, lists solely in-frame clones and lacks some. This table has more than 200,000 clones, around 86% appearing once. Sequencing input: peripheral blood. The receptors originated from a woman aged 55-69 years with COVID-19, enrolled during active disease.

J is TRBJ2-7 and V is TRBV19, with 7 bases lining up with TRBD2. The germline V gene encodes CDR1 LNHDA and CDR2 SQIVND (reference sequence). Trimming removed 10 bases from V and 3 bases from J; junction bases left unmatched: 9. There are 13 residues in the CDR3. This chain's CDR3 is CAIKWEGYYEQYF. The CDR3 DNA reads as TGTGCCATTAAGTGGGAGGGTTACTACGAGCAGTACTTC.

The V and J genes are TRBV19 and TRBJ1-4; D not resolved. The CDR3 runs to 11 residues. V was clipped by 9 bases and J by 10 bases, with 12 bases between them. Germline assignment: CDR1 LNHDA and CDR2 SQIVND (reference sequence). The CDR3 sequence: CASSVSGKLFF. In DNA form, the CDR3 reads TGTGCCAGCTCCGTGTCGGGAAAACTGTTTTTT.

The gene calls are TRBV5-4 and TRBJ2-2, with 9 bases fitting TRBD1. V gave up 5 bases and J gave up 4 bases; unmatched junction bases: 6. The CDR3 totals 15 residues. Germline V gene data show CDR1 as SGHNT and CDR2 as YYREEE (reference sequence). CDR3 amino acids: CASSPGQGPTGELFF. DNA of the CDR3: TGTGCCAGCAGTCCGGGACAGGGTCCCACCGGGGAGCTGTTTTTT. The entire variable domain, with the rest obtained from reference TRBV5-4 and TRBJ2-2, is as follows: ETGVTQSPTHLIKTRGQQVTLRCSSQSGHNTVSWYQQALGQGPQFIFQYYREEENGRGNFPPRFSGLQFPNYSSELNVNALELDDSALYLCASSPGQGPTGELFFGEGSRLTVL.

This clone turned up a few times. V and J are TRBV4-2 and TRBJ2-7; 12 bases are shared with TRBD2. Germline CDR1 LGHNA, CDR2 YNFKEQ. The CDR3 length is 16 residues. Trimming took 6 bases from V and 6 from J; bases not matched to a gene: 12. CDR3 bases: TGTGCCAGCAGTATCCTAGCGGGAGGGCCTGGGGGCGAGCAGTACTTC. Encoded protein: CASSILAGGPGGEQYF.